Below, one T cell receptor beta chain is given with its context. Its target is unknown. This sample is part of a study of cytomegalovirus exposure and HLA in healthy donors. Germline loops: CDR1 SEHNR, CDR2 FQNEAQ (reference sequence). This CDR3 contains 17 residues. Trimming removed 6 bases at V and 0 bases at J, with 18 bases between. Broader study findings: Later analysis associated a missense DCLRE1C variant with TCR beta V- and J-gene trimming. A later analysis appeared to link common viral pathogens to several of the most significant clusters. At a 0.05 false discovery rate, a later analysis found some 18,000 TCR beta sequences to be associated with HLA alleles.

The study ran its PCR with 60 Vbeta and 13 Jbeta primers. Generated by immunoSEQ multiplex PCR, the TCRdb table keeps only in-frame clones and is missing some. Of some 81,000 clones in the sample, more than 65% were seen once. The TCR was taken from a woman aged 40-49 years in good health and CMV-seropositive. The J gene is TRBJ2-1, the V gene TRBV7-9; D is perhaps TRBD2 (7 bases). Sequencing was performed on PBMCs. Here the CDR3 DNA reads TGTGCCAGCAGTCCTCGGGGGCGGGAGAGCTCCTACAATGAGCAGTTCTTC. Residues: CASSPRGRESSYNEQFF.